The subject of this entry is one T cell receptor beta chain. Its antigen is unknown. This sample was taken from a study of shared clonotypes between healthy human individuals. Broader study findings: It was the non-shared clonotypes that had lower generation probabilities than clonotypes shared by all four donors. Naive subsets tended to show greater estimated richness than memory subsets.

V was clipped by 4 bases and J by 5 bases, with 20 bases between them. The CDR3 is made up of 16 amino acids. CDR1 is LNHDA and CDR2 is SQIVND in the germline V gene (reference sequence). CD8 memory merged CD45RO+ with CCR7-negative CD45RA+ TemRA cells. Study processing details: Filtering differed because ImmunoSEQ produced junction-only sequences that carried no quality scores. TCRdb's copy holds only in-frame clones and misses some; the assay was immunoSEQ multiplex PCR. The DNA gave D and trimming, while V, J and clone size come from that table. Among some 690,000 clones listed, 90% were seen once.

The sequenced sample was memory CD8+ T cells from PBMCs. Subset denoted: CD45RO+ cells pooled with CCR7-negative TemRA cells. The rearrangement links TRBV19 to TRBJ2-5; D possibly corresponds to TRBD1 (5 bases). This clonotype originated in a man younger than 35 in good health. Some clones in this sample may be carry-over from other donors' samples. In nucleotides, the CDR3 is TGTGCCAGTAGTACCTGGACATCCGATGCGGCGGAGACCCAGTACTTC. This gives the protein CASSTWTSDAAETQYF.